The sequence of this T cell receptor beta chain was determined in a study of control samples from healthy donors and cancer patients. Clones were read by immunoSEQ multiplex PCR, and TCRdb kept only the in-frame ones, dropping some. Of 25,000 to 30,000 clones in the sample, 87% were seen once. Trimming took off 2 bases at V and 7 bases at J, with 6 bases between the two ends. CDR3 length: 13 amino acids. Germline CDR1 reads MNHEY; CDR2 reads SVGAGI. The TCR originated in a woman aged 40 to 50 with lung cancer. The J gene is TRBJ1-6, the V gene TRBV6-5; no reliable D call. Sequenced input: PBMCs. The CDR3 loop is CASSYGLNSPLHF. CDR3 nucleotide sequence: TGTGCCAGCAGTTACGGATTAAATTCACCCCTCCACTTT.